This section outlines one TCR beta chain sequence together with its context. Its antigen is unidentified. Clones were sequenced by immunoSEQ multiplex PCR, and TCRdb holds only the in-frame ones, with some missing. The data contain fewer than 850,000 clones, less than 95% of them singletons. Germline values: CDR1 SGHTA, CDR2 FQGNSA. V lost 5 bases and J lost 6; bases outside the gene matches: 10. The CDR3 has 15 amino acids. This record comes from a study of shared clonotypes between healthy human individuals. About the research overall: Researchers drew samples from two women and a few men aged 18 to 49. Findings and limits, study-wide: Apart from blood, nothing was sampled; tissue repertoires likely differ.

Material for sequencing was memory CD8+ T cells from PBMCs. The subset here: CD45RO+ cells pooled with CCR7-negative TemRA cells. The source is a man between 18 and 29 years old in good health. Some clones in this sample may be carry-over from other donors' samples. The chain recombines TRBV7-2 with TRBJ2-3, with 8 bases that match TRBD2. The CDR3 spells CASSPPAGGPDTQYF. The CDR3 region has the DNA TGTGCCAGCAGCCCCCCCGCGGGAGGACCCGATACGCAGTATTTT.